Presented here are 23 T cell receptor beta chains from one specimen sequenced in a study of cytomegalovirus exposure and HLA in healthy donors. The PCR made use of 60 Vbeta and 13 Jbeta primers. Only in-frame clones appear in the TCRdb table, and some are missing; sequencing was by immunoSEQ multiplex PCR. The table has about 120,000 clones, approximately 81% seen once; the top ten hold roughly 4%. Sequences were obtained from PBMCs. These receptors came from a man aged 18 to 29 in good health and CMV-seropositive.

This clone was recorded a few times. This chain joins TRBV7-9 and TRBJ1-5; D might be TRBD1 (5 bases). This CDR3 region has 17 residues. Germline CDR1 SEHNR, CDR2 FQNEAQ (reference sequence). V lost 2 bases and J 4 bases, leaving 18 bases between the germline ends. CDR3 DNA: TGTGCCAGCAGCTTAAGGGGTGGCCAAGGGTCTAATCAGCCCCAGCATTTT. This translates into CASSLRGGQGSNQPQHF.

This CDR3 is CASKFTTGNTEAFF. CDR3 bases: TGTGCCAGCAAATTCACAACAGGGAACACTGAAGCTTTCTTT. The chain recombines TRBV6-6 with TRBJ1-1; weak D call: TRBD1 (5 bases). The CDR3 contains 14 residues. Per germline, CDR1 MNHNY and CDR2 SVGAGI (reference sequence). Trimming shortened V by 7 bases and J by 1 base, and 13 bases separated the two germline ends.

This chain uses TRBV9 with TRBJ2-2; no definite D call. This CDR3 contains 13 residues. The germline gives CDR1 SGDLS, CDR2 YYNGEE. The V end was cut by 1 base, the J end by 7 bases, with 8 bases between. The CDR3 bases are TGTGCCAGCAGCGTATATGAGGTCGGGGAGCTGTTTTTT. Encoded protein: CASSVYEVGELFF.

The CDR3 is CATSRDWGGEGEQYF. Written as DNA, the CDR3 is TGTGCCACCAGCAGAGATTGGGGGGGGGAAGGCGAGCAGTACTTC. The genes are TRBV15 and TRBJ2-7; 7 nucleotides agree with TRBD2. The CDR3 is made up of 15 amino acids. J was trimmed by 6 bases and V by 0 bases; bases with no gene match: 8. The germline V gene has CDR1 LNHNV and CDR2 YYDKDF (reference sequence). Using reference TRBV15 and TRBJ2-7 for the parts outside the CDR3, the full variable domain is DAMVIQNPRYQVTQFGKPVTLSCSQTLNHNVMYWYQQKSSQAPKLLFHYYDKDFNNEADTPDNFQSRRPNTSFCFLDIRSPGLGDTAMYLCATSRDWGGEGEQYFGPGTRLTVT.

The gene calls are TRBV7-9 and TRBJ2-7; D is unresolved. The CDR3 is 12 amino acids. Between the trimmed V and J ends, which lost 7 bases and 6 bases, there was a span of 13 bases. Per the germline V gene, CDR1 is SEHNR and CDR2 is FQNEAQ (reference sequence). CDR3 coding DNA: TGTGCCAGCAATTCGGTATCAGGCGAGCAGTACTTC. This sequence encodes CASNSVSGEQYF.

This clone was recorded a few times. Germline is not matched at one junction end, which may reflect a read error. The J gene is TRBJ2-2, the V gene TRBV7-7; 8 nucleotides line up with TRBD1. CDR1 is SSHAT, CDR2 FNYEAQ, per germline (reference sequence). This CDR3 has 14 amino acids. The CDR3 protein is CASSTDRAGGELFF. The CDR3 region has the DNA TGTGCTAGCAGCACGGACAGGGCGGGCGGGGAGCTGTTTTTT.

V and J are TRBV19 and TRBJ1-1; D not resolved. The ends were cut back, 3 bases at V and 0 bases at J, with 8 bases in the middle. Germline CDR1 is LNHDA and CDR2 is SQIVND (reference sequence). The CDR3 has 14 amino acids. For the CDR3, the DNA is TGTGCCAGTAGTATCACTAGGGTGAACACTGAAGCTTTCTTT. Its translation is CASSITRVNTEAFF.

As to this clone: One end of the junction does not line up with germline, which may come from a read error. The rearrangement uses TRBV10-3 and TRBJ1-5, with 7 bases identical to TRBD1. Germline V gives CDR1 ENHRY, CDR2 SYGVKD. The CDR3 has 13 amino acids. CDR3 loop: CAIGDRAEQPQHF. The DNA for the CDR3 is TGTGCCATCGGTGACAGGGCGGAGCAGCCCCAGCATTTT.

The genes are TRBV5-5 and TRBJ1-2; 7 bases align to TRBD1. V shed 0 bases, J shed 5 bases, and the junction held 10 bases outside the gene matches. The germline V gene encodes CDR1 SGHKS and CDR2 YYEKEE (reference sequence). The CDR3 consists of 16 residues. CDR3 nucleotides: TGTGCCAGCAGCTTGGCCGGTGGAGGGGGCGCATATGGCTACACCTTC. Its translation is CASSLAGGGGAYGYTF.

This chain joins TRBV2 and TRBJ1-5; 9 bases align to TRBD1. The germline CDR1 and CDR2 sequences are SNHLY and FYNNEI. The CDR3 covers 15 residues. The V segment lost 6 bases and the J segment 9 bases; nucleotides outside the gene matches: 12. CDR3 loop: CASSPSGTGSGPQHF. The CDR3 DNA is TGTGCCAGCAGCCCCTCCGGGACAGGGTCTGGGCCCCAGCATTTT.

The V and J genes are TRBV19 and TRBJ2-5; TRBD2 is a possible D gene (5 bases). The germline CDR1 and CDR2 sequences are LNHDA and SQIVND (reference sequence). Between the trimmed V and J ends, which lost 5 bases and 2 bases, there was a span of 12 bases. This CDR3 contains 14 residues. In DNA form, the CDR3 reads TGTGCCAGTAGTCGAAGTCGGGGACAAGAGACCCAGTACTTC. This sequence encodes CASSRSRGQETQYF.

The chain employs TRBV6-1 and TRBJ1-1, with 8 nucleotides matching TRBD1. The CDR3 totals 14 residues. J gave up 3 bases and V 7 bases, and 7 bases lay outside the gene matches. Per the germline V gene, CDR1 is MNHNS and CDR2 is SASEGT. The chain's CDR3 is CASTLTGVDTEAFF. The CDR3 nucleotides are TGTGCCAGCACCCTGACAGGGGTGGACACTGAAGCTTTCTTT.

This clone was detected only once. The V call is TRBV6-1, the J call TRBJ2-5, with TRBD2 as a possible D gene (5 bases). The V end was cut by 7 bases, the J end by 5 bases, with 8 bases between. The germline gives CDR1 MNHNS, CDR2 SASEGT. The CDR3 is 11 residues long. The chain's CDR3 is CASKEAETQYF. The CDR3 nucleotides are TGTGCCAGCAAGGAGGCGGAGACCCAGTACTTC.

The V and J genes are TRBV7-2 and TRBJ2-6, with TRBD1 matching 7 bases. The length of the CDR3 is 16 residues. J was trimmed by 0 bases and V by 5 bases; bases with no gene match: 4. From germline, CDR1 is SGHTA and CDR2 FQGNSA. The CDR3 region has the DNA TGTGCCAGCAGCCGGGACAGCCGCTCTGGGGCCAACGTCCTGACTTTC. This encodes CASSRDSRSGANVLTF.

In this sample, this clone turned up once. The rearrangement uses TRBV9 and TRBJ2-7; D might be TRBD2 (5 bases). The CDR3 sequence is 14 residues long. In germline, CDR1 is SGDLS, CDR2 YYNGEE. Trimming shortened V by 3 bases and J by 2 bases, and 12 bases separated the two germline ends. Here the CDR3 reads CASSAGSVPYEQYF. The CDR3 bases are TGTGCCAGCAGCGCCGGTAGCGTACCCTACGAGCAGTACTTC.

This clone was seen a single time. This chain uses TRBV10-1 with TRBJ1-3; D is undetermined. Trimming removed 0 bases at V and 0 bases at J, with 9 bases between. This CDR3 region has 16 residues. Germline lookup yields CDR1 WNHNN and CDR2 SYGVQD (reference sequence). The CDR3 DNA sequence: TGCGCCAGCAGTGAGTCGGGCAGAAGCTCTGGAAACACCATATATTTT. Translated: CASSESGRSSGNTIYF.

The chain carries TRBV19 and TRBJ2-7; 9 bases are a match to TRBD2. V dropped 3 bases and J dropped 2; count of bases not matched to a gene: 5. Germline V gives CDR1 LNHDA, CDR2 SQIVND (reference sequence). The CDR3 is 15 amino acids. The CDR3 DNA sequence: TGTGCCAGTAGTATTAGGGCTAGCGGGACCTACGAGCAGTACTTC. Amino acid sequence: CASSIRASGTYEQYF.

V and J are TRBV7-2 and TRBJ1-5; a possible D gene is TRBD1 (6 bases). V was cut by 5 bases and J by 9 bases, with 17 bases left in between. The length of the CDR3 is 14 residues. CDR1 is SGHTA, CDR2 FQGNSA, per germline. The CDR3 DNA is TGTGCCAGCAGCCCCCAGGGGCTCCGAGGGCCCCAGCATTTT. This encodes CASSPQGLRGPQHF.

The rearrangement links TRBV19 to TRBJ2-6, with D uncertain. V was pared by 3 bases and J by 0 bases, with 9 bases between. CDR1 is LNHDA, CDR2 SQIVND, per germline (reference sequence). This CDR3 has 16 residues. The CDR3 nucleotides read TGTGCCAGTAGTATCGCCGGGTACTCTGGGGCCAACGTCCTGACTTTC. Encoded protein: CASSIAGYSGANVLTF.

V and J are TRBV11-3 and TRBJ2-1; D perhaps matches TRBD1 (5 bases). The length of the CDR3 is 14 residues. CDR1 is SGHNT and CDR2 is YENEEA in the germline V gene. V was cut by 4 bases and J by 8 bases, with 15 bases left in between. The CDR3 nucleotides read TGTGCCAGCAGCTCCGCTAGGGGTGCCGATGAGCAGTTCTTC. This encodes CASSSARGADEQFF.

The chain combines TRBV15 with TRBJ1-4; 7 nucleotides line up with TRBD1. This CDR3 is built from 16 residues. Germline trimming cut 0 bases from V and 7 bases from J; bases unmatched to any gene: 8. Germline V CDR1 and CDR2: LNHNV, YYDKDF (reference sequence). CDR3 DNA: TGTGCCACCAGCAGAGAATCTAGGGGGCTAGGTGAAAAACTGTTTTTT. This gives the protein CATSRESRGLGEKLFF.

J is TRBJ1-2 and V is TRBV29-1; D gene unclear. The V end was cut by 2 bases, the J end by 5 bases, with 6 bases between. Per the germline V gene, CDR1 is SQVTM and CDR2 is ANQGSEA. CDR3 length: 11 amino acids. The CDR3 region has the DNA TGCAGCGTTGAAAGGCGGTATGGCTACACCTTC. The encoded protein is CSVERRYGYTF.

The chain is built from TRBV6-5 and TRBJ1-3, with D possibly matching TRBD1 (6 bases). Germline CDR1 MNHEY, CDR2 SVGAGI. This CDR3 has 16 residues. V dropped 4 bases and J dropped 0 bases, with 13 bases sitting between them. The CDR3 loop is CASSSQGRFSGNTIYF. CDR3 bases: TGTGCCAGCAGTTCCCAGGGGCGCTTCTCTGGAAACACCATATATTTT.